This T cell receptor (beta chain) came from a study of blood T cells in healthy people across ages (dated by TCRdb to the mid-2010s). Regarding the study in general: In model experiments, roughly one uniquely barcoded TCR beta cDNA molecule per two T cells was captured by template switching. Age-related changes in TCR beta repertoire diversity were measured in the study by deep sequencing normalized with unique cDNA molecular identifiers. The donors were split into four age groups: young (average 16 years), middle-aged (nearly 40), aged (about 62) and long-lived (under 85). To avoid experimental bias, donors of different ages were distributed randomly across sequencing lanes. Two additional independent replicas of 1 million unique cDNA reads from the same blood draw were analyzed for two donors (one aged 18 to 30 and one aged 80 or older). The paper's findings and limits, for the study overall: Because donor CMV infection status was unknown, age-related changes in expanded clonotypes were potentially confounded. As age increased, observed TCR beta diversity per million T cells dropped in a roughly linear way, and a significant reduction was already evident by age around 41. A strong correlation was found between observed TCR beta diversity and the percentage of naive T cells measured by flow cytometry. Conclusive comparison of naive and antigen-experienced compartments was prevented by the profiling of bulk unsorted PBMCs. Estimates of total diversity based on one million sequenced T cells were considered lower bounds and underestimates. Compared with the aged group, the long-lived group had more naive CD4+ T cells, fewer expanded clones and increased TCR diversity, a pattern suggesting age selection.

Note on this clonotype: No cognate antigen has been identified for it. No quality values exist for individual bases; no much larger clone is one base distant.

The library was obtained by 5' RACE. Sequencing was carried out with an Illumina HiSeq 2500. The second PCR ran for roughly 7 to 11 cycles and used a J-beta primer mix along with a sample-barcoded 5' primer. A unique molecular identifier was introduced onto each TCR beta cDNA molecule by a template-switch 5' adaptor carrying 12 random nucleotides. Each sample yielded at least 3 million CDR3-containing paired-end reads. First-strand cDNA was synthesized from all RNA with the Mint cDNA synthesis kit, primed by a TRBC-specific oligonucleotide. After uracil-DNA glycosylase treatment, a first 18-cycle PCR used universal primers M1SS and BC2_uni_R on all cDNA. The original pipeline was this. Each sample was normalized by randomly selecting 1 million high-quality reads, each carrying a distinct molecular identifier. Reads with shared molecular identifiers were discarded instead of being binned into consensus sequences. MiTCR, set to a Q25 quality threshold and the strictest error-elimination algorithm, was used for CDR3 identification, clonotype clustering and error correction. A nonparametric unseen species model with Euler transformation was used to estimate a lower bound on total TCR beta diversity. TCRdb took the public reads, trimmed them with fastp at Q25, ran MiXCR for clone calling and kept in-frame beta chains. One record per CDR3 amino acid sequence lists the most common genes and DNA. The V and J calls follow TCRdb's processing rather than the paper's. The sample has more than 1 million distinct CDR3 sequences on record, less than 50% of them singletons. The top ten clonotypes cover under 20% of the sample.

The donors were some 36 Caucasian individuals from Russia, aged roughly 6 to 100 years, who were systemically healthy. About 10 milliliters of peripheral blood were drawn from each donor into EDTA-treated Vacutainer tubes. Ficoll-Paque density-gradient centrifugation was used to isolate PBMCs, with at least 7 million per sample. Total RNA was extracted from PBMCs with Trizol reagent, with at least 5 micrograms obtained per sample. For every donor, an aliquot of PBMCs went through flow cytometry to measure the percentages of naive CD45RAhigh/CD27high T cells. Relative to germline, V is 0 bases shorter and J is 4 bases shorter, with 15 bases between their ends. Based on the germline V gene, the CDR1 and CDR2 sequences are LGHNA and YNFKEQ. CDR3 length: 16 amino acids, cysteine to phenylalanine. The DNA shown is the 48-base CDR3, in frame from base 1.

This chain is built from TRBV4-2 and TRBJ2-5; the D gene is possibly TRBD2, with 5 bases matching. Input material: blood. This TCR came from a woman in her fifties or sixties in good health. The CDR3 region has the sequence CASSQERAQVGETQYF. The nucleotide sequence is TGTGCCAGCAGCCAAGAGCGGGCCCAGGTAGGAGAGACCCAGTACTTC.